The text below deals with one T cell receptor beta chain. Its antigen remains unknown. Each of the CD4+ naive, central memory, regulatory and stem cell-like memory populations was sorted via CD45RO/CCR7/CD25/CD127/CD95/CD27. The sample comes from a study of beta chain features in type 1 diabetes. As every portion of the isolated RNA was reverse transcribed, the sequencing read expressed TCRB transcripts. The protocol was immunoSEQ multiplex PCR, while the TCRdb copy is restricted to in-frame clones and leaves out a portion. The table lists 350,000 to 400,000 clones, roughly an eighth of them singletons, with 0.008% to 0.011% in the top ten. Germline V gene sequence: CDR1 MDHEN, CDR2 SYDVKM. This CDR3 has 13 amino acids. V lost 9 bases and J 3 bases, leaving 15 bases between the germline ends. Study-level points and caveats: Across all four CD4+ subsets, people with type 1 diabetes showed modestly shorter TCRB CDR3s. Over-representation of high TCR-expressing cells was a possible consequence of cDNA sequencing.

V usage is TRBV28 and J usage is TRBJ2-7; no reliable D call. What was sequenced was naive CD4+ T cells from blood. The sequence came from a woman aged 18-29 years with type 1 diabetes. CDR3 DNA sequence: TGTGCCAGTCACAGTTCCCCGAACTACGAGCAGTACTTC. Its translation is CASHSSPNYEQYF.